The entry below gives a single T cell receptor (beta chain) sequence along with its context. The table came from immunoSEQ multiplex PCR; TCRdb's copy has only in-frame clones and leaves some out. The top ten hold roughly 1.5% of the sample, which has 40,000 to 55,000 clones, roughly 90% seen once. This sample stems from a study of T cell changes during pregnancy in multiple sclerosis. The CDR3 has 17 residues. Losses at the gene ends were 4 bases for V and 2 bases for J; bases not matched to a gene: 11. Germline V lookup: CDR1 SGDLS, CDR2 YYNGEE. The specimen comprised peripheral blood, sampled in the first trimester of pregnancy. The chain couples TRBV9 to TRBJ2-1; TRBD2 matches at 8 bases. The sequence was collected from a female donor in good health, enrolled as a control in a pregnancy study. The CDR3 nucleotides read TGTGCCAGCAGCACGGGACCAAGCGGGGGAACCTACAATGAGCAGTTCTTC. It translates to CASSTGPSGGTYNEQFF.